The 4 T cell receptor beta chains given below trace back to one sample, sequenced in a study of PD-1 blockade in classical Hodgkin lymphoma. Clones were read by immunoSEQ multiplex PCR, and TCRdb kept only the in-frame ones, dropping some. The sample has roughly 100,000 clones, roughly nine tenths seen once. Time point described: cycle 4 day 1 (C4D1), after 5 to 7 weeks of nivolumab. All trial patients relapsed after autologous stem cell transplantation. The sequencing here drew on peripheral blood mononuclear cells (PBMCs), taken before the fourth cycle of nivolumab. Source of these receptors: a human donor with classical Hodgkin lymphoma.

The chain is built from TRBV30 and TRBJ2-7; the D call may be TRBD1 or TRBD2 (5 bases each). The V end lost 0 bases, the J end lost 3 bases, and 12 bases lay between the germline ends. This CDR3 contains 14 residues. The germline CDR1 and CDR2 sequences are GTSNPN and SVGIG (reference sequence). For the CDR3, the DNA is TGTGCCTGGAGTGTACATGGGACCGACTACGAGCAGTACTTC. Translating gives CAWSVHGTDYEQYF.

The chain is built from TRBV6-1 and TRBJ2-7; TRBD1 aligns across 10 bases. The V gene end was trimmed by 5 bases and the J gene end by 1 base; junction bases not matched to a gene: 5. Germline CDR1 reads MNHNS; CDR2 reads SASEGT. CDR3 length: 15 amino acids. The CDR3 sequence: CASSKLDRGSYEQYF. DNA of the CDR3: TGTGCCAGCAGTAAATTGGACAGGGGGTCCTACGAGCAGTACTTC.

The CDR3 sequence: CASSELDRPNTGELFF. The CDR3 DNA reads TGTGCCAGCAGTGAGCTAGACCGACCGAACACCGGGGAGCTGTTTTTT. The chain has TRBV25-1 and TRBJ2-2; the D is unclear. V was shortened by 3 bases and J by 0 bases, with 11 bases between the two germline ends. The CDR3 extends over 16 amino acids. Per germline, CDR1 MGHDK and CDR2 SYGVNS. Looking up the rest from reference TRBV25-1 and TRBJ2-2 gives the full variable domain: EADIYQTPRYLVIGTGKKITLECSQTMGHDKMYWYQQDPGMELHLIHYSYGVNSTEKGDLSSESTVSRIRTEHFPLTLESARPSHTSQYLCASSELDRPNTGELFFGEGSRLTVL.

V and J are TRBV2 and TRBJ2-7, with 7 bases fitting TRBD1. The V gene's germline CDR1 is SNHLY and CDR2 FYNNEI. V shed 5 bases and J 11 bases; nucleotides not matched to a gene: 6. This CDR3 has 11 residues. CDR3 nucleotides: TGTGCCAGCAGTAGACAGGGACCGGAGTACTTC. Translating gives CASSRQGPEYF.